These 32 T cell receptor beta chains were sequenced from one sample in a study of shared clonotypes between healthy human individuals (dated by TCRdb to 2020 to 2021). Library prep was done by the immunoSEQ multiplex PCR assay. TCRdb holds this immuneACCESS table with in-frame rearrangements only. Some clones are missing; in checked studies, unresolved V genes explain under half, and the rest has no known cause. Counted in this sample were 2 million to 2.5 million clones; roughly 93% of them appeared once. Approximately 0.37% of the sample is held by the ten biggest clonotypes. Sequenced input: naive CD4+ T cells from PBMCs. The cell subset or site label here, explained by the study, means: CD45RA+ positively selected. These TCRs come from a young man in good health. Some clones in this sample may be carry-over from other donors' samples.

The chain recombines TRBV30 with TRBJ2-3; TRBD2 aligns across 11 bases. This CDR3 spans 15 amino acids. The V gene's germline CDR1 is GTSNPN and CDR2 SVGIG (reference sequence). V gave up 5 bases and J gave up 4 bases; unmatched junction bases: 8. The DNA for the CDR3 is TGTGCCTGGGGTCGGGGGACTAGCGGAGCAGATACGCAGTATTTT. Translated, it gives CAWGRGTSGADTQYF.

The chain links TRBV6-5 to TRBJ1-2; 9 bases map to TRBD1. The CDR3 sequence is 13 residues long. Germline V gives CDR1 MNHEY, CDR2 SVGAGI. The junction had 1 base not matched to a gene; V was cut back by 2 bases and J by 6 bases. In DNA form, the CDR3 reads TGTGCCAGCAGTTACAGGACAGGGGATGGCTACACCTTC. Translating it yields CASSYRTGDGYTF.

J is TRBJ2-5 and V is TRBV5-1, with TRBD1 matching 7 bases. The CDR3 spans 15 residues. The V and J ends lost 4 bases and 2 bases, in that order; junction bases with no gene match: 8. Germline V gives CDR1 SGHRS, CDR2 YFSETQ. CDR3 region: CASSPIGQAQETQYF. The CDR3 nucleotides read TGCGCCAGCAGCCCCATCGGACAGGCACAAGAGACCCAGTACTTC.

The chain links TRBV16 to TRBJ1-1; D might be TRBD1 (5 bases). V was trimmed by 3 bases and J by 6 bases, leaving 17 bases between them. Germline V lookup: CDR1 KGHSY, CDR2 FQNENV. This CDR3 comprises 15 residues. CDR3 protein: CASSQEMWGEAEAFF. In nucleotides, the CDR3 is TGTGCCAGCAGCCAGGAGATGTGGGGGGAAGCTGAAGCTTTCTTT.

The chain has TRBV30 and TRBJ2-1, with D possibly TRBD2 on 5 matching bases. Trimming took off 2 bases at V and 0 bases at J, with 8 bases between the two ends. Germline CDR1 is GTSNPN and CDR2 is SVGIG (reference sequence). This CDR3 has 14 amino acids. In DNA, the CDR3 is TGTGCCTGGAGTAGCGGTCCCTCCTACAATGAGCAGTTCTTC. It codes for CAWSSGPSYNEQFF.

As concerns this clone: This sample also contains other DNA sequences that code for the same CDR3. The chain carries TRBV5-1 and TRBJ2-7; TRBD2 matches 8 bases. Per germline, CDR1 SGHRS and CDR2 YFSETQ. The CDR3 is 14 amino acids. The ends lost 2 bases at V and 2 bases at J; junction bases unmatched: 3. The CDR3 DNA reads TGCGCCAGCAGCTTAGCGGGAGTGCCCTACGAGCAGTACTTC. This gives the protein CASSLAGVPYEQYF.

The V gene is TRBV11-2, the J gene TRBJ2-7, with D possibly TRBD1 on 9 matching bases. CDR3 length: 16 residues. Germline values: CDR1 SGHAT, CDR2 FQNNGV. The V and J ends lost 4 bases and 4 bases respectively, with 20 bases between them. The CDR3 sequence is CASSSGRGQGRYEQYF. CDR3 in DNA: TGTGCCAGCAGCTCCGGGAGGGGACAGGGTCGATACGAGCAGTACTTC.

V and J are TRBV4-2 and TRBJ2-2; D ambiguous. V was shortened by 1 base and J by 1 base, with 7 bases between the two germline ends. The CDR3 consists of 15 residues. The germline CDR1 and CDR2 sequences are LGHNA and YNFKEQ. Written as DNA, the CDR3 is TGTGCCAGCAGCCAAGGGCAGGTGAACACCGGGGAGCTGTTTTTT. Translation gives CASSQGQVNTGELFF.

The chain is built from TRBV15 and TRBJ2-2, with 7 bases identical to TRBD1. V gave up 9 bases and J gave up 0 bases; unmatched junction bases: 1. Germline lookup yields CDR1 LNHNV and CDR2 YYDKDF (reference sequence). This CDR3 is built from 13 residues. As DNA, the CDR3 is TGTGCCACTGGGACAGCGAACACCGGGGAGCTGTTTTTT. Amino acid sequence: CATGTANTGELFF.

As to this clone: Mismatch with germline at one junction end may stem from a read error. The chain recombines TRBV7-3 with TRBJ2-1, with 11 bases identical to TRBD2. This CDR3 has 15 residues. The germline CDR1 and CDR2 sequences are SGHTA and FQGTGA. The CDR3 bases are TGTGCCAGCAGCCCTGGGACTAGCGGTTACACTGAGCAGTTCTTC. It specifies CASSPGTSGYTEQFF.

This chain uses TRBV27 with TRBJ2-7; D is unclear. The CDR3 is 13 residues long. CDR1 is MNHEY, CDR2 SMNVEV, per germline (reference sequence). Trimming took off 7 bases at V and 4 bases at J, with 14 bases between the two ends. CDR3 bases: TGTGCCAGCACTCCGTCGGGCGGTTACGAGCAGTACTTC. This sequence encodes CASTPSGGYEQYF.

This clone has a single count. CDR3 sequence (DNA): TGTGCCAGCAGCGTATCCCCAAAAGAGACCCAGTACTTC. This sequence encodes CASSVSPKETQYF. This chain uses TRBV9 with TRBJ2-5; D not resolved. V was clipped by 1 base and J by 3 bases, with 7 bases between them. Germline V gives CDR1 SGDLS, CDR2 YYNGEE. The CDR3 is made up of 13 amino acids.

V is TRBV30 and J is TRBJ2-5; 9 bases fit TRBD2. Trimming removed 0 bases from V and 5 bases from J; junction bases left unmatched: 10. The germline gives CDR1 GTSNPN, CDR2 SVGIG (reference sequence). The CDR3 has 16 amino acids. CDR3 amino acids: CAWSVASGTPVETQYF. In nucleotides, the CDR3 is TGTGCCTGGAGTGTGGCTAGCGGGACCCCAGTGGAGACCCAGTACTTC. The full variable domain, in which reference TRBV30 and TRBJ2-5 provide the parts outside the CDR3, is SQTIHQWPATLVQPVGSPLSLECTVEGTSNPNLYWYRQAAGRGLQLLFYSVGIGQISSEVPQNLSASRPQDRQFILSSKKLLLSDSGFYLCAWSVASGTPVETQYFGPGTRLLVL.

This clone was observed a few times. The chain joins TRBV2 to TRBJ1-5; D unresolved. The V end was cut by 1 base, the J end by 9 bases, with 7 bases between. Looked up from germline, CDR1 is SNHLY and CDR2 is FYNNEI. The CDR3 is 12 residues long. The chain's CDR3 is CASSEGRGPQHF. The CDR3 DNA reads TGTGCCAGCAGTGAAGGACGGGGGCCCCAGCATTTT.

The chain employs TRBV6-1 and TRBJ2-7; the D gene is possibly TRBD1 (6 bases). The V end lost 7 bases, the J end lost 3 bases, and 13 bases lay between the germline ends. The CDR3 is 13 amino acids. The V gene's germline CDR1 is MNHNS and CDR2 SASEGT. The CDR3 region has the DNA TGTGCCAGCAACCTCCGGGACAACTACGAGCAGTACTTC. This encodes CASNLRDNYEQYF.

The CDR3 region has the DNA TGTGCCAGCAGCTCCCTAACAGATACGCAGTATTTT. Protein: CASSSLTDTQYF. The chain carries TRBV5-4 and TRBJ2-3; D is unclear. The V gene lost 3 bases and the J gene lost 3 bases, with 5 bases spanning the gap. Per germline, CDR1 SGHNT and CDR2 YYREEE (reference sequence). There are 12 residues in the CDR3.

The chain joins TRBV29-1 to TRBJ1-1; D might be TRBD1 (5 bases). The CDR3 runs to 11 residues. Germline V lookup: CDR1 SQVTM, CDR2 ANQGSEA. The CDR3 coding sequence is TGCAGGGCAGGGTGGGACACTGAAGCTTTCTTT. Its translation: CRAGWDTEAFF.

With regard to this clone: Other DNA sequences in this sample translate to the same CDR3. The chain uses TRBV5-1 and TRBJ1-5; 8 bases agree with TRBD1. Germline V lookup: CDR1 SGHRS, CDR2 YFSETQ. The CDR3 runs 15 residues. V lost 0 bases, J lost 7 bases, and 6 bases stayed unmatched. CDR3 amino acids: CASSLVSGGGQPQHF. As DNA, the CDR3 is TGCGCCAGCAGCTTGGTATCAGGGGGCGGCCAGCCCCAGCATTTT.

This chain links TRBV5-1 with TRBJ2-7; TRBD1 might be the D (7 bases). The CDR3 totals 15 residues. V lost 4 bases and J 2 bases, leaving 16 bases between the germline ends. Germline V lookup: CDR1 SGHRS, CDR2 YFSETQ. CDR3 sequence reads: CASSGGTAITYEQYF. CDR3 DNA: TGCGCCAGCAGCGGGGGGACAGCGATTACCTACGAGCAGTACTTC.

The chain has TRBV28 and TRBJ2-7, with a tentative D call TRBD1 (7 bases). The CDR3 loop spans 15 amino acids. Trimming removed 6 bases from V and 0 bases from J, with 15 bases in between. The germline V gene has CDR1 MDHEN and CDR2 SYDVKM. The CDR3 DNA reads as TGTGCCAGCAGCCCCAGGGGGGAGAGCTCCTACGAGCAGTACTTC. Residues: CASSPRGESSYEQYF.

The gene calls are TRBV28 and TRBJ2-5; no definite D call. This CDR3 has 12 residues. Germline V gene lookup returns CDR1 MDHEN and CDR2 SYDVKM. Trimming took 8 bases from V and 4 from J, leaving 11 bases between them. CDR3 in amino acids: CASARETETQYF. The CDR3 bases are TGTGCCAGCGCCAGAGAGACAGAGACCCAGTACTTC.

The chain links TRBV4-3 to TRBJ1-4, with 9 bases matching TRBD1. CDR3 length: 15 residues. With V trimmed by 5 bases and J by 8 bases, 9 bases remained unmatched. The germline V gene has CDR1 LGHNA and CDR2 YSLEER. The CDR3 region is CASSKGDRAREKLFF. The CDR3 DNA is TGCGCCAGCAGCAAAGGGGACAGGGCAAGAGAAAAACTGTTTTTT.

This chain connects TRBV18 to TRBJ2-4, with a weak D call TRBD1 (5 bases). V lost 4 bases and J lost 0, with 19 bases in between. CDR1 and CDR2 (germline): KGHSH, LQKENI. The CDR3 is 18 residues long. The CDR3 sequence is CASSRRRADTLAKNIQYF. The DNA for the CDR3 is TGTGCCAGCTCACGCCGCAGGGCGGATACTCTAGCCAAAAACATTCAGTACTTC.

CDR3 protein: CASSYLLPQGYYGYTF. The CDR3 nucleotides read TGTGCCAGCAGTTACTTACTCCCACAGGGCTATTATGGCTACACCTTC. The rearrangement links TRBV6-5 to TRBJ1-2; possibly TRBD1 for D (6 bases). The length of the CDR3 is 16 residues. Trimming removed 1 base from V and 5 bases from J, with 17 bases in between. Germline CDR1 is MNHEY and CDR2 is SVGAGI.

The chain combines TRBV5-1 with TRBJ1-2; 7 bases map to TRBD1. Germline CDR1 is SGHRS and CDR2 is YFSETQ. V gave up 10 bases and J gave up 5 bases; unmatched junction bases: 8. The CDR3 contains 12 residues. The CDR3 DNA sequence: TGCGCCGGCATAACAGGGGAGTATGGCTACACCTTC. This gives the protein CAGITGEYGYTF.

The chain couples TRBV9 to TRBJ1-1; tentatively, D is TRBD1 (6 bases). The length of the CDR3 is 14 residues. Trimming pared 4 bases from V and 4 bases from J, leaving 14 bases between. Germline V gene data show CDR1 as SGDLS and CDR2 as YYNGEE. The CDR3 protein is CASSPWTVGTEAFF. CDR3 in DNA: TGTGCCAGCAGCCCATGGACAGTCGGCACTGAAGCTTTCTTT.

On this clone itself: An end of the junction does not agree with germline; a read error may underlie this. The chain links TRBV6-1 to TRBJ2-7; 7 nucleotides agree with TRBD1. Germline loops: CDR1 MNHNS, CDR2 SASEGT. This CDR3 has 13 amino acids. CDR3: CASSRTGSYEQHF. In nucleotides, the CDR3 is TGTGCCAGCAGTCGGACAGGCTCCTACGAGCAGCACTTC.

The chain has TRBV4-1 and TRBJ1-3; 7 nucleotides align to TRBD1. CDR1 is MGHRA and CDR2 is YSYEKL in the germline V gene. V was pared by 3 bases and J by 4 bases, with 3 bases of the junction left unmatched. The CDR3 is made up of 14 amino acids. In nucleotides, the CDR3 is TGCGCCAGCAGCCACCCGGGACAGGGAAACACCATATATTTT. Its translation: CASSHPGQGNTIYF.

This CDR3 is CASSYTRGDTQYF. CDR3 DNA sequence: TGTGCCAGCAGCTACACCAGGGGTGATACGCAGTATTTT. This chain uses TRBV7-8 with TRBJ2-3; D may be TRBD1 (6 bases). The CDR3 totals 13 residues. CDR1 is SGHVS, CDR2 FQNEAQ, per germline. V shed 4 bases and J shed 6 bases, with 11 bases lying between them.

The gene calls are TRBV2 and TRBJ2-7, with D unclear. The CDR3 is 16 residues long. CDR1 is SNHLY, CDR2 FYNNEI, per germline. V lost 2 bases and J 0 bases, leaving 14 bases between the germline ends. CDR3 bases: TGTGCCAGCAGTGAATCGGCCACTCCAAGCTCCTACGAGCAGTACTTC. Translated, it gives CASSESATPSSYEQYF.

With regard to this clone: At one end the junction does not follow the germline gene, possibly because of a read error. The genes are TRBV7-9 and TRBJ2-7; 8 bases align to TRBD1. The CDR3 is made up of 12 amino acids. CDR1 and CDR2 (germline): SEHNR, FQNEAQ (reference sequence). In DNA form, the CDR3 reads TGTGCCAGCAGCATTGGACAGGGACCGGCACTTTTC. Protein sequence: CASSIGQGPALF.

The V and J genes are TRBV5-4 and TRBJ1-1; D gene ambiguous. Trimming removed 0 bases at V and 1 base at J, with 7 bases between. Germline CDR1 and CDR2: SGHNT and YYREEE (reference sequence). There are 14 residues in the CDR3. The CDR3 is CASSLGVTNTEAFF. For the CDR3, the DNA is TGTGCCAGCAGCTTGGGGGTGACGAACACTGAAGCTTTCTTT.